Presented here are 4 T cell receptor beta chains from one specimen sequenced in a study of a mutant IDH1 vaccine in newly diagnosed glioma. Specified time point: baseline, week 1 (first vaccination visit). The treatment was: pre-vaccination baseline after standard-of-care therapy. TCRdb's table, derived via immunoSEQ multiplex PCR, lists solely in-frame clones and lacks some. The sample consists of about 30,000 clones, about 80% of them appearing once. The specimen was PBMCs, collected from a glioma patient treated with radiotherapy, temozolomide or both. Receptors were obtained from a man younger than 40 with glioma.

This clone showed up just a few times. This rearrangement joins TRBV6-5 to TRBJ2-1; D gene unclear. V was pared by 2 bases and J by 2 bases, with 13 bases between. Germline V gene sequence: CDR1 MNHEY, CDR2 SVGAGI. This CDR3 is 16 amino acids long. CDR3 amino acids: CASSYDWASTYNEQFF. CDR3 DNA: TGTGCCAGCAGTTACGATTGGGCTTCTACCTACAATGAGCAGTTCTTC.

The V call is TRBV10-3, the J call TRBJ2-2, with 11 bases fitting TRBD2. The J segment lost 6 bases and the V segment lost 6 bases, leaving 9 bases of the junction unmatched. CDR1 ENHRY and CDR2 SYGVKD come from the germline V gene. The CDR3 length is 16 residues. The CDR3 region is CAIRLTSGRLAGELFF. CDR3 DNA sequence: TGTGCCATCAGGTTAACTAGCGGGAGATTAGCCGGGGAGCTGTTTTTT.

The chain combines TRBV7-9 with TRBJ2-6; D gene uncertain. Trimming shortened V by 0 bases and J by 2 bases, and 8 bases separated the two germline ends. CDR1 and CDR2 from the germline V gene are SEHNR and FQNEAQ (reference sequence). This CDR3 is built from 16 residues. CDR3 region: CASSLAEAAGANVLTF. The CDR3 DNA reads TGTGCCAGCAGCTTAGCTGAGGCGGCTGGGGCCAACGTCCTGACTTTC.

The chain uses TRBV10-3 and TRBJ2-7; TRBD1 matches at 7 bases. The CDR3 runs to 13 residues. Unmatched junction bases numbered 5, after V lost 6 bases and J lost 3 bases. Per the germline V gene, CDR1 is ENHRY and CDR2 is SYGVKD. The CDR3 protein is CAISRGTVYEQYF. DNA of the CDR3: TGTGCCATCAGCAGAGGGACAGTCTACGAGCAGTACTTC.